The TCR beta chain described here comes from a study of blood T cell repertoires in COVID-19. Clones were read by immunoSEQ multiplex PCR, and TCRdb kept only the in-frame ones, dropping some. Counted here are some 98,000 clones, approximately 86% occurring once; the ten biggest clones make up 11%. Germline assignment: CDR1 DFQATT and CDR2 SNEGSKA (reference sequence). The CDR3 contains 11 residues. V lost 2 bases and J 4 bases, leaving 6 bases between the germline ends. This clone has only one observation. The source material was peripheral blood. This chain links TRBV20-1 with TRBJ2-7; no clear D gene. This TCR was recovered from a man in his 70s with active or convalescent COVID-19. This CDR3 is CSARQVYEQYF. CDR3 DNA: TGCAGTGCTAGACAGGTGTACGAGCAGTACTTC.